This is a list of T cell receptor beta chains from one sample in a study of post-analysis software for immune sequencing data. Using its own MiXCR run on the PCR reads, TCRdb lists one record per CDR3 protein. In the table there are about 200,000 distinct CDR3 sequences, around 29% of which are singletons. What was sequenced was blood. The source of these receptors is a girl aged 2 to 17 with multiple sclerosis. Each CDR3 is given with its conserved first and last residue. A D gene is named only where the DNA matches it firmly. The size of a clone is reported for some rows only, either as once, few or many, or as a class for expanded clones.

size,D,V,J,DNA,CDR3
few,NA,TRBV10-3,TRBJ1-1,TGTGCCACCGGTCCCAGTCTGAACACTGAAGCTTTCTTT,CATGPSLNTEAFF
many,NA,TRBV29-1,TRBJ2-7,TGCAGCGGCCTAACCAGGGAGTTTAGCGGCGAGCAGTACTTC,CSGLTREFSGEQYF
NA,TRBD1,TRBV19,TRBJ1-2,TGTGCCAGTAGAGGGGGCGATCGGGGCTACACCTTC,CASRGGDRGYTF
NA,NA,TRBV29-1,TRBJ2-1,TGCAGCGTTGAAGGCGGGGTCAGCTCCTACAATGAGCAGTTCTTC,CSVEGGVSSYNEQFF
NA,NA,TRBV5-5,TRBJ2-5,TGTGCCAGCAGCTTGACAGGGCGAGGGGCAGAGACCCAGTACTTC,CASSLTGRGAETQYF
few,NA,TRBV27,TRBJ2-1,TGTGCCAGCAGTTTAGACAGCTCCTACAATGAGCAGTTCTTC,CASSLDSSYNEQFF
few,NA,TRBV4-2,TRBJ1-6,TGTGCCAGCAGCCAAGTACAGGGAAATTCACCCCTCCACTTT,CASSQVQGNSPLHF
many,NA,TRBV2,TRBJ2-3,TGTGCCAGCAGTGTTGCGGGCACAGATACGCAGTATTTT,CASSVAGTDTQYF
NA,TRBD1,TRBV15,TRBJ2-5,TGTGCCACCAGCATTGTGGGAACCACAGGGGGCCAAGAGACCCAGTACTTC,CATSIVGTTGGQETQYF
many,NA,TRBV18,TRBJ1-1,TGTGCCAGCTCCCAGGGAGGGAACACTGAAGCTTTCTTT,CASSQGGNTEAFF
NA,NA,TRBV5-1,TRBJ2-3,TGCGCCAGCAGCCTGGGGAGAAGCACAGGTACGCAGTATTTT,CASSLGRSTGTQYF
many,NA,TRBV7-2,TRBJ2-7,TGTGCCAGCAGCCTACACACCTACGAGCAGTACTTC,CASSLHTYEQYF
many,NA,TRBV9,TRBJ2-7,TGTGCCAGCAGCGTAGCCGCCGGGAAAGGACTTTACGAGCAGTACTTC,CASSVAAGKGLYEQYF
few,NA,TRBV19,TRBJ1-5,TGTGCCAGTAGCCTCTGGGGGACGATCAATCAGCCCCAGCATTTT,CASSLWGTINQPQHF
many,NA,TRBV5-1,TRBJ2-6,TGCGCCAGCAGCTTGCTAGCAGGTGTAGGTGGGAGGGCCAACGTCCTGACTTTC,CASSLLAGVGGRANVLTF
few,NA,TRBV4-1,TRBJ1-5,TGCGCCAGCAGCCAAGAAAGTGGTGCGACCGTTCGGGAGCCCCAGCATTTT,CASSQESGATVREPQHF
many,TRBD1,TRBV6-5,TRBJ2-7,TGTGCCAGCAGTTACCGGGACAGGGGGCACTACGAGCAGTACTTC,CASSYRDRGHYEQYF
NA,NA,TRBV28,TRBJ2-1,TGTGCCAGCAGTTTCGATTCTTTGGGGATCGAGCAGTTCTTC,CASSFDSLGIEQFF
NA,NA,TRBV7-8,TRBJ2-3,TGTGCCAGCAGCCCCGGGACTTCTGTCACAGAGACGCAGTATTTT,CASSPGTSVTETQYF
NA,NA,TRBV3-1,TRBJ1-5,TGTGCCAGCGGCCAAGGGGGAGGGGGGGATCAGCCCCAGCATTTT,CASGQGGGGDQPQHF
NA,TRBD1,TRBV20-1,TRBJ2-7,TGCAGTGCTAGGGATGGGACAGGGCCCTACGAGCAGTACTTC,CSARDGTGPYEQYF
NA,TRBD2,TRBV12-3/TRBV12-4,TRBJ2-3,TGTGCCAGCACCCAAAGCGGGAGGCCAGATGCGCAGTATTTT,CASTQSGRPDAQYF
many,NA,TRBV6-5,TRBJ2-1,TGTGCCAGCATAAACAAGCCCAGGGACGAGCAGTTCTTC,CASINKPRDEQFF
NA,NA,TRBV5-1,TRBJ1-1,TGCGCCAGCAGCTTTGGTCAGAACACTGAAGCTTTCTTT,CASSFGQNTEAFF
NA,TRBD1,TRBV10-2,TRBJ2-7,TGCGCCAGCAGGCCGGGACAGTCCCTCTACGAGCAGTACTTC,CASRPGQSLYEQYF
few,NA,TRBV5-1,TRBJ2-7,TGCGCCAGCAGCTTCACTCGATCGGGTGGCTCCTACGAGCAGTACTTC,CASSFTRSGGSYEQYF
NA,TRBD2,TRBV20-1,TRBJ2-5,TGCAGTGCTAGAGAATGGGGGACTAGCGGGCTAGAGACCCAGTACTTC,CSAREWGTSGLETQYF